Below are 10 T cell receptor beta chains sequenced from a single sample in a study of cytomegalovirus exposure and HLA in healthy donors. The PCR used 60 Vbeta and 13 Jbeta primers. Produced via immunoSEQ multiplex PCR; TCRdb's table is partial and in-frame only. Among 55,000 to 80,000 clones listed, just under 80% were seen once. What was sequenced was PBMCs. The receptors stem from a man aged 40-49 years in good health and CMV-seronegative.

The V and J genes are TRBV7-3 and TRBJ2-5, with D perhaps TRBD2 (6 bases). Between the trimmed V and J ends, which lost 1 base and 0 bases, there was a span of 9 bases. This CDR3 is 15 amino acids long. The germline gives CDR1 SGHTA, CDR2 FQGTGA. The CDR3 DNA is TGTGCCAGCAGCTTAATCGGGGGTTACCAAGAGACCCAGTACTTC. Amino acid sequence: CASSLIGGYQETQYF. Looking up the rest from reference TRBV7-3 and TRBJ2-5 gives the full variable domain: GAGVSQTPSNKVTEKGKYVELRCDPISGHTALYWYRQSLGQGPEFLIYFQGTGAADDSGLPNDRFFAVRPEGSVSTLKIQRTERGDSAVYLCASSLIGGYQETQYFGPGTRLLVL.

The CDR3 loop is CASGLGGPNSYEQYF. The CDR3 bases are TGTGCCAGCGGGCTGGGAGGCCCTAACTCCTACGAGCAGTACTTC. The chain joins TRBV7-9 to TRBJ2-5; D perhaps matches TRBD2 (6 bases). The J call may not be correct, given that the DNA end is closer to TRBJ2-7. The CDR3 totals 15 residues. Germline CDR1 SEHNR, CDR2 FQNEAQ (reference sequence).

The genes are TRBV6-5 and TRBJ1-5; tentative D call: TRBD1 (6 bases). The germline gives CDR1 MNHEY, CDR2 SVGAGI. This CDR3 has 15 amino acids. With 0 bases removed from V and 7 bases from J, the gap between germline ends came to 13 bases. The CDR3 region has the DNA TGTGCCAGCAGTTACTCTTGGGGGCAAGGGCAGCCCCAGCATTTT. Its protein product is CASSYSWGQGQPQHF.

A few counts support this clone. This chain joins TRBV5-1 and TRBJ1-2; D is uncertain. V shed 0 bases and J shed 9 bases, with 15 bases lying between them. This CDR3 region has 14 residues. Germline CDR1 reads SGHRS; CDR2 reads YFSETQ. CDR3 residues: CASSLVPAQTSYTF. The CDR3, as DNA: TGCGCCAGCAGCTTGGTCCCAGCTCAAACTAGCTACACCTTC. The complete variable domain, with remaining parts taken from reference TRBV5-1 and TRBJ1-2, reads KAGVTQTPRYLIKTRGQQVTLSCSPISGHRSVSWYQQTPGQGLQFLFEYFSETQRNKGNFPGRFSGRQFSNSRSEMNVSTLELGDSALYLCASSLVPAQTSYTFGSGTRLTVV.

The CDR3 region is CSVQGLAGEYNEQFF. The DNA for the CDR3 is TGCAGCGTTCAGGGACTAGCGGGAGAGTACAATGAGCAGTTCTTC. The chain is built from TRBV29-1 and TRBJ2-1; 14 bases map to TRBD2. CDR1 SQVTM and CDR2 ANQGSEA come from the germline V gene. The trim removed 5 bases at V and 4 bases at J, leaving 4 bases unmatched. This CDR3 spans 15 amino acids.

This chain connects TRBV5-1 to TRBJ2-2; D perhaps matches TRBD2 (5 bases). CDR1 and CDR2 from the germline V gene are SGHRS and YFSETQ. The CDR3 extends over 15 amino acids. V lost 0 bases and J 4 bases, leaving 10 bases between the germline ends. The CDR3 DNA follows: TGCGCCAGCAGCTTGGACCCTAGCAGCACCGGGGAGCTGTTTTTT. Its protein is CASSLDPSSTGELFF.

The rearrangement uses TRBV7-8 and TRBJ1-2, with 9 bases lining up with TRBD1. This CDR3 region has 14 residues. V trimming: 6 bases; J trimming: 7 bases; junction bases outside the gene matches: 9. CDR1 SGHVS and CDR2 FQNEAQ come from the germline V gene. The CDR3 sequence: CASSSRTGEGGYTF. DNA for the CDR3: TGTGCCAGCAGTTCAAGGACAGGGGAAGGTGGCTACACCTTC.

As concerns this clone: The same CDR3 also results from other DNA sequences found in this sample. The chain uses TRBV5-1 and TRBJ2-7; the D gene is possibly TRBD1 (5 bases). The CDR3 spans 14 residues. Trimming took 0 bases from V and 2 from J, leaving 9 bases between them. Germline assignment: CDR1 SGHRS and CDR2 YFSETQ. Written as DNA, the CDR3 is TGCGCCAGCAGCTTGGGCCAGGGCGCCTACGAGCAGTACTTC. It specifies CASSLGQGAYEQYF.

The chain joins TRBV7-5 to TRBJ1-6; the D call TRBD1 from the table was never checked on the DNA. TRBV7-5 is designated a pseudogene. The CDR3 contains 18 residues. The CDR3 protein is CVRSLALLGQGWNSPLHF. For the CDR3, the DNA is TGTGTCAGAAGCTTAGCCCTTCTTGGACAGGGGTGGAATTCACCCCTCCACTTT.

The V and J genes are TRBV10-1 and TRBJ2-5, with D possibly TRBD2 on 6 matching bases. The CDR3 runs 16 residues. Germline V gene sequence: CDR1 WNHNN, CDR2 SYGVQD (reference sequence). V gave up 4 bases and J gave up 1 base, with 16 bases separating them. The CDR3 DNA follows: TGCGCCAGCAGTGGGGGCCCGGGAGTCCTCCAAGAGACCCAGTACTTC. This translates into CASSGGPGVLQETQYF.